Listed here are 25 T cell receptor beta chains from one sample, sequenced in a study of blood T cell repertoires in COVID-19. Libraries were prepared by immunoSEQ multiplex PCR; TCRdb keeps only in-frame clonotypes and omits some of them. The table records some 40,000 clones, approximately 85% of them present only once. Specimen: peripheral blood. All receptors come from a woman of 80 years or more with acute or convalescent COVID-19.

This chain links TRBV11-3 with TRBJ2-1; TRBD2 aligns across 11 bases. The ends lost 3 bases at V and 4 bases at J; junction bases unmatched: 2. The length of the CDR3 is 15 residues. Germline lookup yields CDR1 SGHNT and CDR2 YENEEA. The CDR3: CASSFSGGGYNEQFF. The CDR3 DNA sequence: TGTGCCAGCAGCTTTAGCGGGGGGGGATACAATGAGCAGTTCTTC.

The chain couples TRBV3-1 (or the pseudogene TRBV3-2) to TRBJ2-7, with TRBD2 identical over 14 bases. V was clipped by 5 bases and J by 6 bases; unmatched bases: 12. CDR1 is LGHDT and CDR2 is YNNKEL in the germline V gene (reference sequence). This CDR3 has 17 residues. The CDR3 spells CASSTTPLTSGRGEQYF. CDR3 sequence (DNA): TGTGCCAGCAGCACAACCCCCCTGACTAGCGGGAGGGGCGAGCAGTACTTC.

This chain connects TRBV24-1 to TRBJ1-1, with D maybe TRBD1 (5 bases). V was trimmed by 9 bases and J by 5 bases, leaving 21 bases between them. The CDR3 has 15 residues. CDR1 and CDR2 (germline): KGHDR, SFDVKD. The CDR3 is CATRIGDGGWTEAFF. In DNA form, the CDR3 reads TGTGCCACCCGGATCGGGGACGGGGGGTGGACTGAAGCTTTCTTT.

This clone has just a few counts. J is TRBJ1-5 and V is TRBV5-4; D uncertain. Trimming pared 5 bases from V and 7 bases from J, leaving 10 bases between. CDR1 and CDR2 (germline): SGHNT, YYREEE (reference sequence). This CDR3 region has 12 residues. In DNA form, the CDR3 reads TGTGCCAGCAGTTGGCTCGGGCAGCCCCAGCATTTT. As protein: CASSWLGQPQHF.

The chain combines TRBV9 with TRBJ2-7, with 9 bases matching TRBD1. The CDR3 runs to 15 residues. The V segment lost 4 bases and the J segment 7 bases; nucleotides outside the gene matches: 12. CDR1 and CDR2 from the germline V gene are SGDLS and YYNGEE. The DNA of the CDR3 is TGTGCCAGCAGCACCCGACAGGGGGTCGCAGGAGAGCAGTACTTC. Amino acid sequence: CASSTRQGVAGEQYF.

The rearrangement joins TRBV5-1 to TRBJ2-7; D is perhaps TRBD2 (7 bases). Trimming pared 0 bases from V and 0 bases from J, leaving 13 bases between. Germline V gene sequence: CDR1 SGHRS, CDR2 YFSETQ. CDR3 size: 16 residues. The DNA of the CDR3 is TGCGCCAGCAGCTTGGCCGCGGGGGCGAGCTCCTACGAGCAGTACTTC. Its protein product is CASSLAAGASSYEQYF.

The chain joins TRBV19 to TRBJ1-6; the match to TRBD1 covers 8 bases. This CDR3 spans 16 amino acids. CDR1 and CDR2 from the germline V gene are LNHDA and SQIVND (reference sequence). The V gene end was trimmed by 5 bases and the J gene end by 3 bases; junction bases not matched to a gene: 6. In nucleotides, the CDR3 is TGTGCCAGTAGTCTCAACGGACAGGGCTATAATTCACCCCTCCACTTT. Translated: CASSLNGQGYNSPLHF.

CDR3: CASSLDLATREQYF. DNA for the CDR3: TGTGCCAGCAGCTTGGACCTAGCCACTAGGGAGCAGTACTTC. This sequence joins TRBV5-4 and TRBJ2-7, with D possibly being TRBD2 (5 bases). Germline V gives CDR1 SGHNT, CDR2 YYREEE (reference sequence). The CDR3 covers 14 residues. V gave up 0 bases and J gave up 7 bases, with 14 bases separating them.

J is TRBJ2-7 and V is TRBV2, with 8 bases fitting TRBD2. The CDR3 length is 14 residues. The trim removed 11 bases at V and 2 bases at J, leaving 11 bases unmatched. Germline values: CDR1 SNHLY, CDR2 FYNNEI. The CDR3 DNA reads TGTGCCGGGACGGAGAGCGGGAGAACCTACGAGCAGTACTTC. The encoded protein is CAGTESGRTYEQYF.

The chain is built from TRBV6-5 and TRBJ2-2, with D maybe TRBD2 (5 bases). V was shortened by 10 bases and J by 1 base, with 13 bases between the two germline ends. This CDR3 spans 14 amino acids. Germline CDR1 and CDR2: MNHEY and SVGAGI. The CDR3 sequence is CATTSGVNTGELFF. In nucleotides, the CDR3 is TGTGCCACCACCTCCGGGGTGAACACCGGGGAGCTGTTTTTT.

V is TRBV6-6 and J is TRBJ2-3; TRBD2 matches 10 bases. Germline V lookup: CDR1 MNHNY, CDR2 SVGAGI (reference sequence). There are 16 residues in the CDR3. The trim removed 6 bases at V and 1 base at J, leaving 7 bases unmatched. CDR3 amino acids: CASRVEAGGGTDTQYF. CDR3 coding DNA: TGTGCCAGCAGAGTGGAAGCGGGAGGGGGCACAGATACGCAGTATTTT.

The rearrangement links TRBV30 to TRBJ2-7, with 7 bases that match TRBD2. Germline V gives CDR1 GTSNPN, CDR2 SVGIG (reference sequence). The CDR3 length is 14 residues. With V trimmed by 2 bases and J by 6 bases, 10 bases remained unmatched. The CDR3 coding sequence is TGTGCCTGGAGTTCCTGGGCGGGAGACGGCGAGCAGTACTTC. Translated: CAWSSWAGDGEQYF.

The CDR3: CASSNPGQGNEQFF. Here the CDR3 DNA reads TGTGCCAGCAGTAACCCGGGACAGGGAAATGAGCAGTTCTTC. V usage is TRBV7-9 and J usage is TRBJ2-1, with TRBD1 matching over 9 bases. J lost 7 bases, V lost 6 bases, and 7 bases had no gene match. CDR3 length equals 14 residues. Looked up from germline, CDR1 is SEHNR and CDR2 is FQNEAQ (reference sequence). The full variable domain, its missing parts supplied by reference TRBV7-9 and TRBJ2-1, is DTGVSQNPRHKITKRGQNVTFRCDPISEHNRLYWYRQTLGQGPEFLTYFQNEAQLEKSRLLSDRFSAERPKGSFSTLEIQRTEQGDSAMYLCASSNPGQGNEQFFGPGTRLTVL.

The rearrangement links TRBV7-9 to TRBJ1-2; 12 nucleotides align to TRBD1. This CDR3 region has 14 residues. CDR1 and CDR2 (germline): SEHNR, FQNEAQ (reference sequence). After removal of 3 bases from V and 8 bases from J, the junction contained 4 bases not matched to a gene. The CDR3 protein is CASSFRDRGHGYTF. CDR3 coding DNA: TGTGCCAGCAGCTTCCGGGACAGGGGGCACGGCTACACCTTC.

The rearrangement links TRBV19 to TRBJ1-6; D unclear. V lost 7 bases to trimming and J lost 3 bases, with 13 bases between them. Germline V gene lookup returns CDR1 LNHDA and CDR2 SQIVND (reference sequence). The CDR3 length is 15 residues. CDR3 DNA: TGTGCCAGTACTGGTACCAGTCTCTATAATTCACCCCTCCACTTT. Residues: CASTGTSLYNSPLHF.

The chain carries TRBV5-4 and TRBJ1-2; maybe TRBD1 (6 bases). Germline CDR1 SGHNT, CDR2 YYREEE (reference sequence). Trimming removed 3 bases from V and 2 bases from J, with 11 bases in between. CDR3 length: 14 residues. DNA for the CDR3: TGTGCCAGCAGCTCACCTGACAGGAACTATGGCTACACCTTC. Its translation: CASSSPDRNYGYTF.

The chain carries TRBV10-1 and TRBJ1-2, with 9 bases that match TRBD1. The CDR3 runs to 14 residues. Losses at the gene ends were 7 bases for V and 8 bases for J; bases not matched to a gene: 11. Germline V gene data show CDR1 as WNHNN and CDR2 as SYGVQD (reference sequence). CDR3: CASNSGTGKGGYTF. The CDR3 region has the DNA TGCGCCAGCAACTCCGGGACAGGGAAAGGCGGCTACACCTTC.

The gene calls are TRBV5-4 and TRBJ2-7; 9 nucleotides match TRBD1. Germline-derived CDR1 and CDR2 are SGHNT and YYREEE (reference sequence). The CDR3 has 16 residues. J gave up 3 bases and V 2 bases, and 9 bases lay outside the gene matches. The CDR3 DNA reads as TGTGCCAGCAGCTTAGGGTGGGGACAGGGTGGCTACGAGCAGTACTTC. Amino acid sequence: CASSLGWGQGGYEQYF.

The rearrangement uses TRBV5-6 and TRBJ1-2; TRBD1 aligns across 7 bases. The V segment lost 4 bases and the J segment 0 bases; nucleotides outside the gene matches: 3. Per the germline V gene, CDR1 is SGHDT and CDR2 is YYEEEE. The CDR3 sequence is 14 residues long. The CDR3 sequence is CASSPGTANYGYTF. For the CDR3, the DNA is TGTGCCAGCAGCCCGGGGACAGCTAACTATGGCTACACCTTC.

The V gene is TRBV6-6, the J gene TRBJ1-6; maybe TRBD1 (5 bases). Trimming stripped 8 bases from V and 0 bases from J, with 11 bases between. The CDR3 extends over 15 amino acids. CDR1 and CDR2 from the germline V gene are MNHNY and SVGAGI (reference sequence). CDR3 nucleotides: TGTGCCAGCGGGGACTTGAGCTCCTATAATTCACCCCTCCACTTT. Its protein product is CASGDLSSYNSPLHF.

CDR3 sequence: CASSLAFYNEQFF. Here the CDR3 DNA reads TGTGCCAGCAGCTTAGCCTTCTACAATGAGCAGTTCTTC. The chain recombines TRBV11-2 with TRBJ2-1; D not certain. The germline V and J ends were trimmed by 1 base and 3 bases, with 4 bases remaining between them. This CDR3 has 13 residues. The germline CDR1 and CDR2 sequences are SGHAT and FQNNGV.

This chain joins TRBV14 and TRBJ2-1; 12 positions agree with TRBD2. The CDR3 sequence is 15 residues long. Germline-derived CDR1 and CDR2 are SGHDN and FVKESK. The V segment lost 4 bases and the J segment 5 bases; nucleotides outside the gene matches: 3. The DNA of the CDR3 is TGTGCCAGCAGCCCACTAGCGGGAGGTCACAATGAGCAGTTCTTC. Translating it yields CASSPLAGGHNEQFF. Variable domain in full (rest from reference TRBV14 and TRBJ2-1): EAGVTQFPSHSVIEKGQTVTLRCDPISGHDNLYWYRRVMGKEIKFLLHFVKESKQDESGMPNNRFLAERTGGTYSTLKVQPAELEDSGVYFCASSPLAGGHNEQFFGPGTRLTVL.

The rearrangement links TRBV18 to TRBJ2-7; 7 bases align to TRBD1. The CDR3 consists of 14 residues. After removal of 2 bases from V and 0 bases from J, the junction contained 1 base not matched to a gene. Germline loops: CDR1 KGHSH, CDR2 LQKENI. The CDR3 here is CASSPGTDSYEQYF. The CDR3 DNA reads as TGTGCCAGCTCACCAGGGACAGACTCCTACGAGCAGTACTTC.

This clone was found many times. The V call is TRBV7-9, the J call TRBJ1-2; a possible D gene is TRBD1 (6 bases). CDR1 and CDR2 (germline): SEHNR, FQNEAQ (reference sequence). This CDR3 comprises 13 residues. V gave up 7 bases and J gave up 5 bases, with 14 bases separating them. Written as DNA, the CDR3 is TGTGCCAGCACACGTGGACAGTATTATGGCTACACCTTC. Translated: CASTRGQYYGYTF.

CDR3 nucleotides: TGTGCCAGCAGTGAGTTAAATAGCAATCAGCCCCAGCATTTT. This sequence encodes CASSELNSNQPQHF. The chain has TRBV2 and TRBJ1-5, with D uncertain. Germline V lookup: CDR1 SNHLY, CDR2 FYNNEI. The CDR3 loop spans 14 amino acids. V shed 3 bases and J shed 0 bases, with 6 bases lying between them.